This T cell receptor (beta chain) was documented in a study of OX40 agonist ivuxolimab in advanced cancers. Across the whole study: Three patients, one with hepatocellular carcinoma and two with cutaneous melanoma, responded partially. Study-level results: Also showing low normalized T-cell clonal expansion were some of the nonresponders.

Libraries were prepared by immunoSEQ multiplex PCR; TCRdb keeps only in-frame clonotypes and omits some of them. The table lists 37,000 or so clones, about 88% of them singletons, with 2% to 3% in the top ten. As to this clone: Its antigen remains unknown.

This TCR was recovered from an adult with an advanced solid tumor such as melanoma, head and neck, liver or kidney cancer. The source was CD4+ or CD8+ T cells sorted from blood, collected in a trial of the OX40 agonist ivuxolimab.

Written as DNA, the CDR3 is TGCGCCAGCAGCCTTGGCTTGCTAGCTACTAGCGGGGGAGATACGCAGTATTTT. Translated, it gives CASSLGLLATSGGDTQYF. The chain is built from TRBV5-1 and TRBJ2-3; 11 bases match TRBD2. The CDR3 covers 18 residues. Germline CDR1 is SGHRS and CDR2 is YFSETQ. After removal of 4 bases from V and 5 bases from J, the junction contained 15 bases not matched to a gene.